These 2 T cell receptor beta chains came from one sample sequenced in a study of blood T cells in healthy people across ages. Together with a sample-barcoded 5' primer, a J-beta primer mix was included in a second PCR lasting about 7 to 11 cycles. MiXCR, run by TCRdb on the 5' RACE reads, gives a single entry per CDR3 protein. The sample lists about 780,000 distinct CDR3 sequences, 46% occurring once. Sequenced input: blood. The receptors derive from an elderly man in good health.

This chain uses TRBV20-1 with TRBJ2-2; TRBD2 agrees at 11 bases. CDR3 length: 14 amino acids. After removal of 4 bases from V and 5 bases from J, the junction contained 3 bases not matched to a gene. Germline CDR1 reads DFQATT; CDR2 reads SNEGSKA (reference sequence). Written as DNA, the CDR3 is TGCAGTGCTATTAGCGGGAGGGGAACCGGGGAGCTGTTTTTT. Protein: CSAISGRGTGELFF.

A few counts support this clonotype. The rearrangement uses TRBV7-2 and TRBJ2-3; 8 bases are shared with TRBD1. V dropped 2 bases and J dropped 7; count of bases not matched to a gene: 8. This CDR3 comprises 15 residues. Germline lookup yields CDR1 SGHTA and CDR2 FQGNSA. The CDR3 nucleotides read TGTGCCAGCAGCTTACAGGGGGCCTTAGGGAATACGCAGTATTTT. Translation: CASSLQGALGNTQYF.